One and the same sample provided the 12 T cell receptor beta chains below, sequenced in a study of blood T cell repertoires in COVID-19. Repertoires were generated with immunoSEQ multiplex PCR, while TCRdb's copy carries only in-frame clones and drops some. The sample shows 200,000 to 250,000 clones, around 83% of them seen only once. The sequenced material came from peripheral blood. Source of these receptors: a woman between 50 and 59 years old with acute or convalescent COVID-19.

V gene TRBV7-2 combines with J gene TRBJ2-3, with a weak D call TRBD1 (6 bases). V gave up 5 bases and J gave up 4 bases, with 16 bases separating them. Germline V gene sequence: CDR1 SGHTA, CDR2 FQGNSA. The CDR3 contains 15 residues. This CDR3 is CASSPLGAKADTQYF. CDR3 nucleotide sequence: TGTGCCAGCAGCCCCTTGGGGGCCAAGGCAGATACGCAGTATTTT.

V is TRBV14 and J is TRBJ1-2; D is perhaps TRBD1 (6 bases). CDR1 and CDR2 from the germline V gene are SGHDN and FVKESK. The CDR3 spans 13 residues. The ends were cut back, 1 base at V and 10 bases at J, with 13 bases in the middle. CDR3 DNA: TGTGCCAGCAGCCAAGTTTTTGACAGGCTCTACACCTTC. Translation: CASSQVFDRLYTF.

This chain uses TRBV12-1 with TRBJ2-7; whether TRBD1, the table's D call, matches the DNA was not checked. TRBV12-1 is a known pseudogene. This CDR3 is built from 17 residues. The CDR3 loop reads CASSYPTPGQGAYEQYF. In DNA, the CDR3 is TGTGCCAGCAGCTACCCCACCCCGGGACAGGGGGCCTACGAGCAGTACTTC.

V usage is TRBV9 and J usage is TRBJ2-3; no clear D gene. This CDR3 region has 15 residues. CDR1 SGDLS and CDR2 YYNGEE come from the germline V gene. V was clipped by 0 bases and J by 2 bases, with 10 bases between them. This CDR3 is CASSVVERNTDTQYF. In nucleotides, the CDR3 is TGTGCCAGCAGCGTAGTTGAGCGAAACACAGATACGCAGTATTTT.

This chain connects TRBV5-1 to TRBJ1-3; 8 nucleotides align to TRBD1. CDR1 and CDR2 (germline): SGHRS, YFSETQ. The CDR3 loop spans 13 amino acids. Trimming cost V 3 bases and J 7 bases; bases outside gene matches: 3. CDR3 nucleotide sequence: TGCGCCAGCAGCTCGGGACAGGCGAACACCATATATTTT. As protein: CASSSGQANTIYF. The whole variable domain, filled in from reference TRBV5-1 and TRBJ1-3, reads KAGVTQTPRYLIKTRGQQVTLSCSPISGHRSVSWYQQTPGQGLQFLFEYFSETQRNKGNFPGRFSGRQFSNSRSEMNVSTLELGDSALYLCASSSGQANTIYFGEGSWLTVV.

The chain uses TRBV24-1 and TRBJ2-6; the D gene is possibly TRBD1 (5 bases). Germline CDR1 is KGHDR and CDR2 is SFDVKD. V was trimmed by 4 bases and J by 2 bases, leaving 11 bases between them. The CDR3 covers 16 residues. CDR3 sequence: CATSEPTGPGANVLTF. The CDR3, as DNA: TGTGCCACCAGTGAGCCAACAGGTCCTGGGGCCAACGTCCTGACTTTC.

The V and J genes are TRBV19 and TRBJ2-4, with 8 nucleotides matching TRBD1. J gave up 6 bases and V 4 bases, and 8 bases lay outside the gene matches. The germline CDR1 and CDR2 sequences are LNHDA and SQIVND (reference sequence). This CDR3 spans 15 amino acids. The CDR3 coding sequence is TGTGCCAGTAGTAATATGGGACAGGTAGTAAACATTCAGTACTTC. This encodes CASSNMGQVVNIQYF.

V usage is TRBV5-4 and J usage is TRBJ2-5; D call uncertain. The CDR3 extends over 14 amino acids. The germline gives CDR1 SGHNT, CDR2 YYREEE (reference sequence). Deletions cut 0 bases from V and 5 bases from J, with 11 bases between. Written as DNA, the CDR3 is TGTGCCAGCAGCTTGGGTTCGCGGAAGGAGACCCAGTACTTC. Its protein product is CASSLGSRKETQYF.

The chain links TRBV7-9 to TRBJ1-1, with D possibly TRBD1 on 5 matching bases. Trimming took off 1 base at V and 6 bases at J, with 15 bases between the two ends. Per germline, CDR1 SEHNR and CDR2 FQNEAQ (reference sequence). This CDR3 comprises 15 residues. The CDR3 is CASSLGGGGLAEAFF. CDR3 nucleotide sequence: TGTGCCAGCAGCTTAGGAGGTGGGGGGTTGGCTGAAGCTTTCTTT.

Only a few counts were recorded for this clone. J is TRBJ1-1 and V is TRBV5-1; TRBD1 is a possible D gene (5 bases). CDR1 and CDR2 (germline): SGHRS, YFSETQ. CDR3 size: 15 residues. Deletions cut 5 bases from V and 1 base from J, with 15 bases between. The chain's CDR3 is CASRDTNSGNTEAFF. The CDR3, as DNA: TGCGCCAGCAGGGACACAAACTCGGGGAACACTGAAGCTTTCTTT.

The chain uses TRBV13 and TRBJ1-6; D may be TRBD1 (6 bases). This CDR3 contains 14 residues. The V gene lost 0 bases and the J gene lost 9 bases, with 9 bases spanning the gap. Germline assignment: CDR1 PRHDT and CDR2 FYEKMQ (reference sequence). In DNA form, the CDR3 reads TGTGCCAGCAGCTTAGGGGCACAGGGTTCACCCCTCCACTTT. The encoded protein is CASSLGAQGSPLHF.

This rearrangement joins TRBV3-1 (or the pseudogene TRBV3-2) to TRBJ2-7, with 8 bases lining up with TRBD1. Germline CDR1 is LGHDT and CDR2 is YNNKEL (reference sequence). The CDR3 is 14 residues long. After removal of 4 bases from V and 1 base from J, the junction contained 3 bases not matched to a gene. The CDR3 region is CASSPQGVSYEQYF. The CDR3 DNA follows: TGTGCCAGCAGCCCACAGGGGGTATCCTACGAGCAGTACTTC.